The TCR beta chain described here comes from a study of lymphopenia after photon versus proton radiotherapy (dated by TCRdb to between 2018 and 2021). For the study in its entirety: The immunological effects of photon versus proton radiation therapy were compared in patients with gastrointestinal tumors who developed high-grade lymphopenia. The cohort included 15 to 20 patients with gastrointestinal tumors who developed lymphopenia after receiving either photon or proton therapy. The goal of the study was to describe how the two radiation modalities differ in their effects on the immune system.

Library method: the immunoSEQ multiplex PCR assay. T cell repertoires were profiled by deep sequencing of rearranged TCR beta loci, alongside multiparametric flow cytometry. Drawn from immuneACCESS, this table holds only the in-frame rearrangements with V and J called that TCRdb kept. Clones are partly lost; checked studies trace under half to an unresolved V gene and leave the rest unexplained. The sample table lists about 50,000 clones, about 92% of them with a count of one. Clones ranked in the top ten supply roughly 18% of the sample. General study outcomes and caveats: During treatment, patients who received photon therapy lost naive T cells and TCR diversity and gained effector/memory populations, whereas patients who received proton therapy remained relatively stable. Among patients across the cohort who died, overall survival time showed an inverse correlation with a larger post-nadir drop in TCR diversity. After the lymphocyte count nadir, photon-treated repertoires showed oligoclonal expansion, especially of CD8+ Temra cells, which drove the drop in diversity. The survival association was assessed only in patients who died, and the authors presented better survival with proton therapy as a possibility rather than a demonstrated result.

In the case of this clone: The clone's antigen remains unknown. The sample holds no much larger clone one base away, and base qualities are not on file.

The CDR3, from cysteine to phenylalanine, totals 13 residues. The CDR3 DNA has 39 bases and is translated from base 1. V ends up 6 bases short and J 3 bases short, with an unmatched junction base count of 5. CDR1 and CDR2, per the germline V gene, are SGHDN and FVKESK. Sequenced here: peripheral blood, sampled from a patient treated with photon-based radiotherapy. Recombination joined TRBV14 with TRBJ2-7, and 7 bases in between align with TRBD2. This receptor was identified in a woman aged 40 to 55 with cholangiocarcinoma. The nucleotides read TGTGCCAGCAGTTTTCGCGGGAGCTACGAGCAGTACTTC. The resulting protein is CASSFRGSYEQYF.